This TCR beta chain was identified during a study of cytomegalovirus exposure and HLA in healthy donors. Across the study: Roughly 80 million unique TCRs from HLA-typed donors made up an early data release.

The PCR employed 60 Vbeta primers together with 13 Jbeta primers. Clones were read by immunoSEQ multiplex PCR, and TCRdb kept only the in-frame ones, dropping some. Among approximately 83,000 clones listed, around 82% were seen once. Overall study results and limits: Follow-up analysis found HLA locus-dependent TCR association rates, highest for DRB1 and lowest for HLA-C. Further analysis was carried out later, and it showed several of the most significant clusters appearing linked to common viral pathogens. Reports indicate that TCR beta sequences accurately predicted the HLA-A and HLA-B alleles of most subjects.

Comments on this clone: Its matching antigen is unknown.

This clonotype was obtained from a man aged 18 to 29 in good health and CMV-seronegative. Sequencing input: PBMCs.

Here the CDR3 DNA reads TGCAGCGCCGAGGGGACAGAGGGTATGTACGAGCAGTACTTC. Encoded protein: CSAEGTEGMYEQYF. This chain links TRBV29-1 with TRBJ2-7; 7 nucleotides agree with TRBD1. Trimming cost V 7 bases and J 4 bases; bases outside gene matches: 13. Germline V lookup: CDR1 SQVTM, CDR2 ANQGSEA. There are 14 residues in the CDR3.